The entry that follows covers one T cell receptor (beta chain) sequence. Antigen unknown. The sample belongs to a study of PD-1 blockade in classical Hodgkin lymphoma. Study-wide background: Each patient was given nivolumab 3 mg/kg through a vein every 2 weeks.

Measured with immunoSEQ multiplex PCR; TCRdb has only the in-frame clones, and not every one. The table shows roughly 40,000 clones, with more than 75% occurring only once. Looked up from germline, CDR1 is MDHEN and CDR2 is SYDVKM. The ends were cut back, 1 base at V and 4 bases at J, with 9 bases in the middle. The CDR3 length is 14 residues. Study-wide points: For complete responders, baseline diversity was comparable to that of newly diagnosed patients. In CD4+ cells, TCR diversity went up significantly by C4D1, but in CD8+ cells it did not. Reported findings placed baseline TCR diversity lower in newly diagnosed patients (compared with healthy donors).

Relapse was seen in all patients after autologous stem cell transplantation, and brentuximab vedotin exposure was variable. This sample comprised peripheral blood mononuclear cells (PBMCs), obtained at baseline. The source is a human donor with classical Hodgkin lymphoma. J is TRBJ2-3 and V is TRBV28; possibly TRBD1 for D (5 bases). The chain's CDR3 is CASSLYTGADTQYF. CDR3 bases: TGTGCCAGCAGTTTATATACAGGTGCAGATACGCAGTATTTT.